Following are 17 T cell receptor beta chains from one sample sequenced in a study of T-cell memory formation after mild COVID-19. MiXCR, applied by TCRdb to the 5' RACE reads, yields one record per CDR3 protein. The repertoire holds fewer than 600,000 distinct CDR3 sequences, with about 20% as singletons. The material sequenced was PBMCs or a T cell subset sorted from them (not recorded which). The source of these receptors is an adult woman who had mild COVID-19 (a few samples of this study predate the infection). Cell type and time point are not known.

This chain connects TRBV6-2 or TRBV6-3 to TRBJ2-3, with D hard to call. The CDR3 runs 16 residues. Germline values: CDR1 MNHEY, CDR2 SVGEGT. Trimming pared 7 bases from V and 9 bases from J, leaving 26 bases between. CDR3: CASMTSPVTHVGTQYF. Written as DNA, the CDR3 is TGTGCCAGCATGACATCTCCAGTAACGCACGTGGGGACGCAGTATTTT.

The genes are TRBV6-1 and TRBJ1-3, with D unclear. The CDR3 has 15 amino acids. The V gene's germline CDR1 is MNHNS and CDR2 SASEGT. V dropped 10 bases and J dropped 2 bases, with 18 bases sitting between them. For the CDR3, the DNA is TGTGCCACCTCGTCCGTGGGAGGACCTGGAAACACCATATATTTT. Its protein is CATSSVGGPGNTIYF.

The V and J genes are TRBV13 and TRBJ1-1; 10 nucleotides agree with TRBD1. The CDR3 has 17 residues. V dropped 1 base and J dropped 0; count of bases not matched to a gene: 5. Germline V gene data show CDR1 as PRHDT and CDR2 as FYEKMQ (reference sequence). The CDR3 loop is CASSLDLGQGLNTEAFF. CDR3 DNA sequence: TGTGCCAGCAGCTTAGACTTGGGACAGGGGCTGAACACTGAAGCTTTCTTT.

This clonotype was picked up a small number of times. This chain uses TRBV7-8 with TRBJ2-4; possible D gene TRBD2, 6 bases. This CDR3 contains 13 residues. Trimming stripped 5 bases from V and 6 bases from J, with 11 bases between. CDR1 and CDR2 from the germline V gene are SGHVS and FQNEAQ. CDR3 DNA sequence: TGTGCCAGCAGCCCCCACGGGGGAAACATTCAGTACTTC. It is translated as CASSPHGGNIQYF.

The chain carries TRBV19 and TRBJ1-2; possibly TRBD1 for D (5 bases). Germline CDR1 is LNHDA and CDR2 is SQIVND (reference sequence). Trimming removed 6 bases at V and 10 bases at J, with 12 bases between. The CDR3 spans 11 residues. The DNA for the CDR3 is TGTGCCAGTAGGGATCGACAGCTCTACACCTTC. It codes for CASRDRQLYTF.

This rearrangement joins TRBV6-1 to TRBJ2-5; 10 nucleotides align to TRBD1. The CDR3 is 14 amino acids. In germline, CDR1 is MNHNS, CDR2 SASEGT. The ends lost 6 bases at V and 6 bases at J; junction bases unmatched: 7. The CDR3 region has the DNA TGTGCCAGCAGACTTGACAGGGGGCGACAGACCCAGTACTTC. The encoded protein is CASRLDRGRQTQYF.

The chain links TRBV7-9 to TRBJ2-1, with 10 nucleotides matching TRBD2. V lost 2 bases to trimming and J lost 4 bases; unmatched junction nucleotides: 14. Germline values: CDR1 SEHNR, CDR2 FQNEAQ (reference sequence). The CDR3 runs 19 residues. The CDR3 loop reads CASSLRGPAGGPVYNEQFF. The CDR3 DNA is TGTGCCAGCAGCTTACGGGGGCCAGCGGGAGGGCCCGTTTACAATGAGCAGTTCTTC.

This clonotype was observed a few times. The J gene is TRBJ1-5, the V gene TRBV5-1, with D uncertain. This CDR3 spans 13 amino acids. V lost 4 bases and J lost 9, with 14 bases in between. The germline CDR1 and CDR2 sequences are SGHRS and YFSETQ. In DNA form, the CDR3 reads TGCGCCAGCAGCCCAAACACCAATGGGCCCCAGCATTTT. Translation gives CASSPNTNGPQHF.

This chain links TRBV20-1 with TRBJ2-3; 9 positions match TRBD1. CDR1 and CDR2 (germline): DFQATT, SNEGSKA (reference sequence). J was trimmed by 6 bases and V by 0 bases; bases with no gene match: 7. CDR3 size: 15 residues. In nucleotides, the CDR3 is TGCAGTGCTAGAGATGGGGGACAGGGTGTTGATACGCAGTATTTT. Translating it yields CSARDGGQGVDTQYF.

This rearrangement joins TRBV7-9 to TRBJ2-5; D gene ambiguous. The V end lost 1 base, the J end lost 2 bases, and 8 bases lay between the germline ends. The V gene's germline CDR1 is SEHNR and CDR2 FQNEAQ (reference sequence). CDR3 size: 14 residues. For the CDR3, the DNA is TGTGCCAGCAGCTTAGTACGGCCGCAAGAGACCCAGTACTTC. Translating gives CASSLVRPQETQYF.

In its sample, this clonotype was seen a few times. The chain employs TRBV15 and TRBJ2-2; TRBD1 agrees at 12 bases. Germline V gene data show CDR1 as LNHNV and CDR2 as YYDKDF (reference sequence). This CDR3 comprises 16 residues. V gave up 3 bases and J gave up 7 bases; unmatched junction bases: 6. The CDR3 nucleotides read TGTGCCACCAGCAGGATTGGGACAGGGGGCGGCGGGGAGCTGTTTTTT. Its translation: CATSRIGTGGGGELFF.

A few counts support this clonotype. The CDR3 loop reads CASSIHGLAKETQFF. The CDR3 DNA reads as TGTGCCAGCAGTATTCATGGACTAGCGAAAGAGACACAGTTCTTC. The chain recombines TRBV11-2 with TRBJ2-1; 9 nucleotides align to TRBD2. The trim removed 6 bases at V and 13 bases at J, leaving 16 bases unmatched. Germline CDR1 SGHAT, CDR2 FQNNGV. This CDR3 has 15 residues. The full variable domain, rest sourced from reference TRBV11-2 and TRBJ2-1, is EAGVAQSPRYKIIEKRQSVAFWCNPISGHATLYWYQQILGQGPKLLIQFQNNGVVDDSQLPKDRFSAERLKGVDSTLKIQPAKLEDSAVYLCASSIHGLAKETQFFGPGTRLTVL.

This clonotype was seen only a few times. This chain connects TRBV6-5 to TRBJ2-7; no firm D call. The CDR3 is 15 amino acids. Deletions cut 6 bases from V and 1 base from J, with 16 bases between. Germline V gene sequence: CDR1 MNHEY, CDR2 SVGAGI. The CDR3, as DNA: TGTGCCAGCAGCCCGGGCCTCTTTTGGTCCTACGAGCAGTACTTC. It yields the protein CASSPGLFWSYEQYF.

This clonotype turned up a few times. The CDR3 region has the DNA TGCGCCAGCAGCCCAGGATATAGCGGTTATCAGTACTTC. It yields the protein CASSPGYSGYQYF. The chain is built from TRBV5-1 and TRBJ2-4; tentatively, D is TRBD2 (6 bases). In germline, CDR1 is SGHRS, CDR2 YFSETQ. This CDR3 contains 13 residues. Trimming cost V 4 bases and J 12 bases, with 17 bases left between them.

The chain recombines TRBV19 with TRBJ1-4; no clear D gene. CDR3 length: 14 residues. The V end was cut by 10 bases, the J end by 0 bases, with 12 bases between. CDR1 and CDR2 (germline): LNHDA, SQIVND (reference sequence). CDR3 sequence: CATKPLTTNEKLFF. Written as DNA, the CDR3 is TGTGCCACCAAACCGCTTACAACTAATGAAAAACTGTTTTTT. The variable domain in full, with the rest retrieved from reference TRBV19 and TRBJ1-4, is DGGITQSPKYLFRKEGQNVTLSCEQNLNHDAMYWYRQDPGQGLRLIYYSQIVNDFQKGDIAEGYSVSREKKESFPLTVTSAQKNPTAFYLCATKPLTTNEKLFFGSGTQLSVL.

This sequence joins TRBV6-5 and TRBJ1-2; D not resolved. Germline lookup yields CDR1 MNHEY and CDR2 SVGAGI. The V gene lost 1 base and the J gene lost 0 bases, with 15 bases spanning the gap. The CDR3 length is 17 residues. CDR3 sequence reads: CASSYWERGRTNYGYTF. The CDR3 DNA reads TGTGCCAGCAGTTACTGGGAAAGAGGGAGAACTAACTATGGCTACACCTTC.

This clonotype was found a few times. The chain employs TRBV4-1 and TRBJ2-7; the match to TRBD2 covers 13 bases. V dropped 6 bases and J dropped 4; count of bases not matched to a gene: 9. The germline V gene encodes CDR1 MGHRA and CDR2 YSYEKL. This CDR3 region has 16 residues. CDR3: CASRKLAGGPKYEQYF. The CDR3 region has the DNA TGCGCCAGCAGAAAACTAGCGGGGGGGCCAAAATACGAGCAGTACTTC.